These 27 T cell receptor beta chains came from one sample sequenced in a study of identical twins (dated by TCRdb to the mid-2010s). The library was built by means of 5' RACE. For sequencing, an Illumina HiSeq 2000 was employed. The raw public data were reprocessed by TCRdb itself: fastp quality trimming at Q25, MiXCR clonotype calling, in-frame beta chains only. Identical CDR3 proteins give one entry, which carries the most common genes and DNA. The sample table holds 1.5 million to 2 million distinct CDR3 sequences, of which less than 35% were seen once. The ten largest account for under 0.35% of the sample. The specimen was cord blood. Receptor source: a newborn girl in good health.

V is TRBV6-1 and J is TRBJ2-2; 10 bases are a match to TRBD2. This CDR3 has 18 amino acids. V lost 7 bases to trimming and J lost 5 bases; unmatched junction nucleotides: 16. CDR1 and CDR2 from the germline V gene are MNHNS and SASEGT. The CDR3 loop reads CASKGGSIAGGRTGELFF. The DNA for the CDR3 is TGTGCCAGCAAAGGAGGGTCCATAGCGGGAGGTCGAACCGGGGAGCTGTTTTTT.

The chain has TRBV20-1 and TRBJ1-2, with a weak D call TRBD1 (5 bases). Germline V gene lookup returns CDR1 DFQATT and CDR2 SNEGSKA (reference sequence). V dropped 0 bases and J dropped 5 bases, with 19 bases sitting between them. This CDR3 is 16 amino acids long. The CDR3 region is CSARDPAGNGGYGYTF. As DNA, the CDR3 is TGCAGTGCTAGAGATCCGGCGGGGAATGGGGGTTATGGCTACACCTTC.

The CDR3 reads CASGLGTGGADTQYF. CDR3 nucleotide sequence: TGTGCTAGTGGTTTGGGGACAGGGGGCGCAGATACGCAGTATTTT. V is TRBV12-5 and J is TRBJ2-3, with TRBD1 identical over 11 bases. The CDR3 contains 15 residues. Germline V gives CDR1 LGHNT, CDR2 FRNRAP. Trimming took 1 base from V and 4 from J; bases not matched to a gene: 1.

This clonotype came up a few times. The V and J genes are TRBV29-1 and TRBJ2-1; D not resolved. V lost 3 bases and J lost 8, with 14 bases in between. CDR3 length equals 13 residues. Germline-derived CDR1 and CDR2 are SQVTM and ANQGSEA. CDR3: CSVDLAILDEQFF. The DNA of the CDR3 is TGCAGCGTTGATTTGGCCATCTTGGATGAGCAGTTCTTC.

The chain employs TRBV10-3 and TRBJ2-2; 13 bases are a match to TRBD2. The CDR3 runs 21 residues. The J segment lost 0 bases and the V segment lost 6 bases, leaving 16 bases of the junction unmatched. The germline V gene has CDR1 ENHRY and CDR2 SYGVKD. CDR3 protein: CAISWTAYLGLAGPNTGELFF. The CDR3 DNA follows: TGTGCCATCAGCTGGACAGCCTACCTGGGACTAGCGGGACCGAACACCGGGGAGCTGTTTTTT.

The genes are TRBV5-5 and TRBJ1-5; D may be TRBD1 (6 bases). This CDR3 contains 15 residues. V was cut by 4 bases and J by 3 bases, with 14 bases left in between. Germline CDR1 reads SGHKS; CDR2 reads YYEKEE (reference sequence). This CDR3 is CASSAKTGFNQPQHF. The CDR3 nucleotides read TGTGCCAGCAGCGCAAAGACAGGCTTCAATCAGCCCCAGCATTTT.

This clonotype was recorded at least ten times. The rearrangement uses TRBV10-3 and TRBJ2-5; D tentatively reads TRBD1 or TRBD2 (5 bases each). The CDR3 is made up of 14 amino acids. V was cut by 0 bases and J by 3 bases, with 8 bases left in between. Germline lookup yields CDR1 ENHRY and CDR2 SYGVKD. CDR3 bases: TGTGCCATCAGTGAGTCGGGGCGGGAAGAGACCCAGTACTTC. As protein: CAISESGREETQYF.

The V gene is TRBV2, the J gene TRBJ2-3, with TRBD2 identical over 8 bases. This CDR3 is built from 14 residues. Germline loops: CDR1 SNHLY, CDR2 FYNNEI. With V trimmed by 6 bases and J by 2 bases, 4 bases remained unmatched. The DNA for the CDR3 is TGTGCCAGCAGCGGACTAGCTCCCACAGATACGCAGTATTTT. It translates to CASSGLAPTDTQYF.

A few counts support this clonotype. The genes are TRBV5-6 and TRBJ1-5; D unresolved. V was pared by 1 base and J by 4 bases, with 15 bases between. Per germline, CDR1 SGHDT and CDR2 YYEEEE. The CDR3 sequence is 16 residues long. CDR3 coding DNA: TGTGCCAGCAGCTTGTTAGGAACAGTCGGGAATCAGCCCCAGCATTTT. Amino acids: CASSLLGTVGNQPQHF.

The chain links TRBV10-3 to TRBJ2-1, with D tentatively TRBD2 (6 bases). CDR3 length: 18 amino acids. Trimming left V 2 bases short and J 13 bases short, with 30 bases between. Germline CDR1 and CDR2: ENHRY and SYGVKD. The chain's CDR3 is CAISEGLSLWINQETQFF. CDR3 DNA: TGTGCCATCAGTGAGGGACTATCTCTATGGATCAACCAAGAGACCCAGTTCTTC.

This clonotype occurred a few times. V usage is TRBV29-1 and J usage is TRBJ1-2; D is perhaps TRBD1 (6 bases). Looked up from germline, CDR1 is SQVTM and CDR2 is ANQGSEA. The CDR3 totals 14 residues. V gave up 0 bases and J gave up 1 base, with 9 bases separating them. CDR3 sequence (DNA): TGCAGCGTTGAAGAGACGGGACATAACTATGGCTACACCTTC. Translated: CSVEETGHNYGYTF.

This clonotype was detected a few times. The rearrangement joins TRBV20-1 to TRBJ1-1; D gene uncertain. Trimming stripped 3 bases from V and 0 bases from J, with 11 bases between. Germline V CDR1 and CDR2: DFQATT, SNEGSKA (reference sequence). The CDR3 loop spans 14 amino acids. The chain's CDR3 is CSARGALMNTEAFF. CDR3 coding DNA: TGCAGTGCTAGGGGCGCCCTCATGAACACTGAAGCTTTCTTT.

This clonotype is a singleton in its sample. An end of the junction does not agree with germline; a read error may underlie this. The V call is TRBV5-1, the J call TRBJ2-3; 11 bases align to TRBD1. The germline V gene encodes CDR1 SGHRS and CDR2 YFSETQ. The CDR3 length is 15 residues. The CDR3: CASGRDRGSTDAQYF. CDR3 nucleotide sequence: TGCGCCAGCGGACGGGACAGGGGGAGCACAGATGCGCAGTATTTT.

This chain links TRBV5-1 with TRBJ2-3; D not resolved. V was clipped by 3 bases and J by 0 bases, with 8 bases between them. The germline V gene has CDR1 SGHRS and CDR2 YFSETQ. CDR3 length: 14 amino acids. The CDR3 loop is CASSSYISTDTQYF. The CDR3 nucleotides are TGCGCCAGCAGCTCGTACATAAGCACAGATACGCAGTATTTT.

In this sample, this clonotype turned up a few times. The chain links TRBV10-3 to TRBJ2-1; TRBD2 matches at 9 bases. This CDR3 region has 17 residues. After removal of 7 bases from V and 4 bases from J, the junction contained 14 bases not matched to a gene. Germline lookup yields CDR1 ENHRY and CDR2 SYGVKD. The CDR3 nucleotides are TGTGCCATCAAACCGGGGGTAGGACTAGCGTCTTACAATGAGCAGTTCTTC. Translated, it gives CAIKPGVGLASYNEQFF.

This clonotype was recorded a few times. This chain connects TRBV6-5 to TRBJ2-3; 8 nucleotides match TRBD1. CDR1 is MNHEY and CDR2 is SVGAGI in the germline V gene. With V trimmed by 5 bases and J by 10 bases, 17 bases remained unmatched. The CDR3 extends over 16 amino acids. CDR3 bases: TGTGCCAGCAGTCGCAGGCCTGCGACAGGGGATTTCTCGCAGTATTTT. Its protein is CASSRRPATGDFSQYF.

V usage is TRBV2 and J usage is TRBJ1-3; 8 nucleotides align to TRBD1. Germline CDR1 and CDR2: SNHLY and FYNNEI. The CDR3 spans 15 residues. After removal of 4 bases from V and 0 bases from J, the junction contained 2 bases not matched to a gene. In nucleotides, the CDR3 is TGTGCCAGCAGTGCAGGGGGCAGCTCTGGAAACACCATATATTTT. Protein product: CASSAGGSSGNTIYF. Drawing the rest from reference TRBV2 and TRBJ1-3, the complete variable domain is EPEVTQTPSHQVTQMGQEVILRCVPISNHLYFYWYRQILGQKVEFLVSFYNNEISEKSEIFDDQFSVERPDGSNFTLKIRSTKLEDSAMYFCASSAGGSSGNTIYFGEGSWLTVV.

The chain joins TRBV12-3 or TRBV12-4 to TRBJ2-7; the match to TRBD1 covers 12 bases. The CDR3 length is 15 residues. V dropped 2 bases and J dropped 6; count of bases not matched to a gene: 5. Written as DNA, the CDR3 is TGTGCCAGCAGTTTACCGGGACAGGGGGCGATCGAGCAGTACTTC. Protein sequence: CASSLPGQGAIEQYF.

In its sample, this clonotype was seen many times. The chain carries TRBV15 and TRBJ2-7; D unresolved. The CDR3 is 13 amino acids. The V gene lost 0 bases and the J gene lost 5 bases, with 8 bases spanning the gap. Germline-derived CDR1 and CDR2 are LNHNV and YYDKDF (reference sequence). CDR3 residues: CATSRDMRNEQYF. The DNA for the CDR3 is TGTGCCACCAGCAGAGATATGAGAAACGAGCAGTACTTC.

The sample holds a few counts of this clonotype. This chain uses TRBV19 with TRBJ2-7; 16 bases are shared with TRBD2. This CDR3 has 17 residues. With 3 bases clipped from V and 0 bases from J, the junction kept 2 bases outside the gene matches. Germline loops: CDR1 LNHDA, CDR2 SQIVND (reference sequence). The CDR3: CASSIGTSGRASYEQYF. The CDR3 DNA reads TGTGCCAGTAGTATCGGGACTAGCGGGAGGGCCTCCTACGAGCAGTACTTC.

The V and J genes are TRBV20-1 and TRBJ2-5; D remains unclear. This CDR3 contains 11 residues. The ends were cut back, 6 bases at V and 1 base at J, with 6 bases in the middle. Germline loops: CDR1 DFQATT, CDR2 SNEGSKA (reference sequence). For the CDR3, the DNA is TGCAGTGCCCACTCCCAAGAGACCCAGTACTTC. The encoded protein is CSAHSQETQYF.

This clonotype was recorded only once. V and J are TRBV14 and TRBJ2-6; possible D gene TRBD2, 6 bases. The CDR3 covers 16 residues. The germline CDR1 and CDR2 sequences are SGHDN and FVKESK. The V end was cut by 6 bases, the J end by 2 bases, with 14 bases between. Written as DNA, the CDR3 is TGTGCCAGCAGTGAATTAGGAGGGACTGGGGCCAACGTCCTGACTTTC. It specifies CASSELGGTGANVLTF.

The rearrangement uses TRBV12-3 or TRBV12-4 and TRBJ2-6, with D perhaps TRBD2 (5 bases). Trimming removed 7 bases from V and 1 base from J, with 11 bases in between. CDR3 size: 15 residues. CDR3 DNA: TGTGCCAGCACCCAGAGAGGGTCTGGGGCCAACGTCCTGACTTTC. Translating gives CASTQRGSGANVLTF.

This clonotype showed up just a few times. The CDR3: CASSPGTGATYEQYF. The CDR3, as DNA: TGTGCCAGCAGTCCCGGGACAGGGGCGACCTACGAGCAGTACTTC. The rearrangement links TRBV28 to TRBJ2-7; 10 bases fit TRBD1. V was pared by 5 bases and J by 2 bases, with 6 bases of the junction left unmatched. Germline V gene data show CDR1 as MDHEN and CDR2 as SYDVKM. The CDR3 has 15 residues.

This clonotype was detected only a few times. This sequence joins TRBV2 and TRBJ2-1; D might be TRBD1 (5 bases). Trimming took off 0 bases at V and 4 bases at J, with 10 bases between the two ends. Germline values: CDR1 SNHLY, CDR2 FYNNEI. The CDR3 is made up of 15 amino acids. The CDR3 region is CASSEAGRVYNEQFF. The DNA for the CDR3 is TGTGCCAGCAGTGAAGCTGGCAGGGTTTACAATGAGCAGTTCTTC.

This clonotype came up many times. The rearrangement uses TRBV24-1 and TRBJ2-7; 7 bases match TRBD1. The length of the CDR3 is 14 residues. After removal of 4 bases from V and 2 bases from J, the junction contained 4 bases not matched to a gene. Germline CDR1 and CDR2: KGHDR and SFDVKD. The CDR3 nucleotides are TGTGCCACCAGTGACAACAGGGGTCCCTACGAGCAGTACTTC. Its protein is CATSDNRGPYEQYF.

The CDR3 sequence is CSAWTVAKNIQYF. The CDR3 DNA reads TGCAGTGCCTGGACAGTAGCCAAAAACATTCAGTACTTC. The chain couples TRBV20-1 to TRBJ2-4; tentative D call: TRBD1 (6 bases). V was clipped by 6 bases and J by 0 bases, with 9 bases between them. The germline gives CDR1 DFQATT, CDR2 SNEGSKA (reference sequence). The CDR3 runs 13 residues.